Listed here are 25 T cell receptor beta chains from one sample, sequenced in a study of OX40 agonist ivuxolimab in advanced cancers. This table comes from immunoSEQ multiplex PCR, and its TCRdb copy is limited to in-frame clones, with some not included. The repertoire holds about 75,000 clones, with around 86% as singletons. The sequencing used CD4+ or CD8+ T cells sorted from blood, collected in a trial of the OX40 agonist ivuxolimab. The receptors stem from an adult with an advanced solid tumor such as melanoma, head and neck, liver or kidney cancer.

V is TRBV7-9 and J is TRBJ2-7; 9 bases agree with TRBD1. Germline lookup yields CDR1 SEHNR and CDR2 FQNEAQ (reference sequence). V trimming: 2 bases; J trimming: 5 bases; junction bases outside the gene matches: 4. CDR3 length: 14 amino acids. The CDR3 sequence: CASSLTDRGNEQYF. DNA for the CDR3: TGTGCCAGCAGCTTAACCGACAGGGGGAACGAGCAGTACTTC. Using reference TRBV7-9 and TRBJ2-7 for the parts outside the CDR3, the full variable domain is DTGVSQNPRHKITKRGQNVTFRCDPISEHNRLYWYRQTLGQGPEFLTYFQNEAQLEKSRLLSDRFSAERPKGSFSTLEIQRTEQGDSAMYLCASSLTDRGNEQYFGPGTRLTVT.

This clone has only one observation. This chain links TRBV4-2 with TRBJ2-7; 7 positions match TRBD2. Unmatched junction bases numbered 14, after V lost 5 bases and J lost 7 bases. The CDR3 loop spans 15 amino acids. Germline V gives CDR1 LGHNA, CDR2 YNFKEQ. CDR3 nucleotide sequence: TGTGCCAGCAGCTTGGCCAGCGGGAAGGTAGTTGAGCAGTACTTC. The encoded protein is CASSLASGKVVEQYF.

The chain joins TRBV7-3 to TRBJ1-5; 9 bases fit TRBD1. CDR1 SGHTA and CDR2 FQGTGA come from the germline V gene. The CDR3 loop spans 16 amino acids. The V and J ends lost 3 bases and 3 bases, in that order; junction bases with no gene match: 6. Here the CDR3 DNA reads TGTGCCAGCAGCTTCCTAACAGGGGGCGCCAATCAGCCCCAGCATTTT. It codes for CASSFLTGGANQPQHF. Full variable domain (rest looked up from reference TRBV7-3 and TRBJ1-5): GAGVSQTPSNKVTEKGKYVELRCDPISGHTALYWYRQSLGQGPEFLIYFQGTGAADDSGLPNDRFFAVRPEGSVSTLKIQRTERGDSAVYLCASSFLTGGANQPQHFGDGTRLSIL.

The CDR3 loop is CASSTLTYNEQFF. DNA for the CDR3: TGTGCCAGCAGTACTCTAACATACAATGAGCAGTTCTTC. The chain links TRBV7-6 to TRBJ2-1; D not resolved. In germline, CDR1 is SGHVS, CDR2 FNYEAQ. Trimming took 6 bases from V and 4 from J, leaving 10 bases between them. The CDR3 length is 13 residues.

The CDR3 DNA sequence: TGTGCCAGCAGCTTAATAACACGCTCTGGAAACACCATATATTTT. Its protein product is CASSLITRSGNTIYF. The rearrangement links TRBV7-2 to TRBJ1-3; D ambiguous. V dropped 2 bases and J dropped 0 bases, with 8 bases sitting between them. Germline V CDR1 and CDR2: SGHTA, FQGNSA. This CDR3 region has 15 residues.

This clone was detected only once. This sequence joins TRBV6-6 and TRBJ2-7; D gene ambiguous. V was clipped by 2 bases and J by 2 bases, with 7 bases between them. The CDR3 contains 13 residues. CDR1 MNHNY and CDR2 SVGAGI come from the germline V gene (reference sequence). CDR3: CASSYRVTYEQYF. CDR3 DNA sequence: TGTGCCAGCAGTTACAGGGTTACCTACGAGCAGTACTTC.

CDR3 protein: CASSPYPRDRAYEQYF. The CDR3 DNA reads as TGTGCCAGCAGTCCCTACCCCCGGGACAGAGCCTACGAGCAGTACTTC. This chain connects TRBV27 to TRBJ2-7; 7 bases are shared with TRBD1. The trim removed 5 bases at V and 2 bases at J, leaving 12 bases unmatched. The length of the CDR3 is 16 residues. From germline, CDR1 is MNHEY and CDR2 SMNVEV (reference sequence).

V gene TRBV11-2 combines with J gene TRBJ1-5; 7 bases are a match to TRBD1. This CDR3 is 15 amino acids long. Trimming took 5 bases from V and 3 from J; bases not matched to a gene: 7. CDR1 SGHAT and CDR2 FQNNGV come from the germline V gene. Written as DNA, the CDR3 is TGTGCCAGCAGCGGGGGGACAGCTTTCAATCAGCCCCAGCATTTT. It translates to CASSGGTAFNQPQHF.

The chain carries TRBV7-3 and TRBJ2-3; D remains unclear. V dropped 4 bases and J dropped 0 bases, with 11 bases sitting between them. The germline V gene encodes CDR1 SGHTA and CDR2 FQGTGA. CDR3 length: 15 amino acids. The CDR3 DNA sequence: TGTGCCAGCAGCTCTTTTGGTACTAGCACAGATACGCAGTATTTT. Translated, it gives CASSSFGTSTDTQYF.

The V and J genes are TRBV30 and TRBJ1-5; TRBD1 matches at 7 bases. CDR1 is GTSNPN, CDR2 SVGIG, per germline (reference sequence). CDR3 length: 13 residues. With V trimmed by 1 base and J by 6 bases, 3 bases remained unmatched. CDR3 nucleotides: TGTGCCTGGAGTGAGGGGGCTGGTCAGCCCCAGCATTTT. Amino acid sequence: CAWSEGAGQPQHF.

The V gene is TRBV25-1, the J gene TRBJ2-1; D possibly matches TRBD1 or TRBD2 (5 bases each). CDR3 length: 13 amino acids. Germline lookup yields CDR1 MGHDK and CDR2 SYGVNS. The V and J ends lost 5 bases and 6 bases respectively, with 11 bases between them. CDR3 amino acids: CASSNGALNEQFF. CDR3 sequence (DNA): TGTGCCAGCAGTAACGGGGCACTCAATGAGCAGTTCTTC. Looking up the rest from reference TRBV25-1 and TRBJ2-1 gives the full variable domain: EADIYQTPRYLVIGTGKKITLECSQTMGHDKMYWYQQDPGMELHLIHYSYGVNSTEKGDLSSESTVSRIRTEHFPLTLESARPSHTSQYLCASSNGALNEQFFGPGTRLTVL.

The rearrangement uses TRBV5-1 and TRBJ2-1; no clear D gene. CDR1 is SGHRS and CDR2 is YFSETQ in the germline V gene. This CDR3 is built from 12 residues. V was clipped by 1 base and J by 6 bases, with 5 bases between them. The CDR3 DNA follows: TGCGCCAGCAGCTTGACCCTCAATGAGCAGTTCTTC. Residues: CASSLTLNEQFF.

The rearrangement uses TRBV18 and TRBJ2-7; TRBD2 aligns across 7 bases. The CDR3 extends over 16 amino acids. Trimming removed 3 bases from V and 0 bases from J; junction bases left unmatched: 8. Germline V gene sequence: CDR1 KGHSH, CDR2 LQKENI. The chain's CDR3 is CASSPISGSSSYEQYF. The CDR3 DNA sequence: TGTGCCAGCTCACCGATTAGCGGGTCGAGCTCCTACGAGCAGTACTTC.

The chain carries TRBV7-9 and TRBJ2-1; D tentatively fits TRBD1 or TRBD2 (7 bases each). V dropped 6 bases and J dropped 6 bases, with 18 bases sitting between them. There are 15 residues in the CDR3. In germline, CDR1 is SEHNR, CDR2 FQNEAQ (reference sequence). The CDR3 bases are TGTGCCAGCAGTGGGACTAACAAGGGGGCCAATGAGCAGTTCTTC. Its protein product is CASSGTNKGANEQFF.

The chain joins TRBV6-1 to TRBJ1-2; unclear D gene. Trimming pared 4 bases from V and 2 bases from J, leaving 11 bases between. CDR3 length equals 14 residues. The germline V gene has CDR1 MNHNS and CDR2 SASEGT. This CDR3 is CASSGEWPNYGYTF. The CDR3 DNA reads as TGTGCCAGCAGTGGAGAATGGCCCAACTATGGCTACACCTTC.

This chain connects TRBV11-2 to TRBJ2-5; 7 nucleotides match TRBD2. Germline loops: CDR1 SGHAT, CDR2 FQNNGV. The V segment lost 5 bases and the J segment 5 bases; nucleotides outside the gene matches: 11. This CDR3 comprises 15 residues. The CDR3 reads CASSMFPGGGETQYF. CDR3 bases: TGTGCCAGCAGCATGTTCCCGGGGGGAGGGGAGACCCAGTACTTC.

This clone was seen just once. The chain has TRBV7-9 and TRBJ1-4; D perhaps matches TRBD1 (5 bases). This CDR3 has 12 amino acids. The ends were cut back, 10 bases at V and 8 bases at J, with 14 bases in the middle. CDR1 is SEHNR and CDR2 is FQNEAQ in the germline V gene (reference sequence). CDR3 region: CATVWGREKLFF. The CDR3 DNA sequence: TGTGCCACAGTGTGGGGCCGGGAAAAACTGTTTTTT.

This clone showed up just once. The V gene is TRBV23-1, the J gene TRBJ2-3, with 9 bases fitting TRBD2. TRBV23-1 is marked as an open reading frame, function uncertain. This CDR3 has 19 amino acids. V gave up 3 bases and J gave up 5 bases; unmatched junction bases: 18. Written as DNA, the CDR3 is TGCGCCAGCAGTCAGCCCGGATATAGCGGGGGCAACTCTGGAGATACGCAGTATTTT. This codes for CASSQPGYSGGNSGDTQYF.

The chain is built from TRBV7-8 and TRBJ1-2, with D possibly being TRBD1 (5 bases). In germline, CDR1 is SGHVS, CDR2 FQNEAQ. This CDR3 is built from 14 residues. V was trimmed by 4 bases and J by 4 bases, leaving 13 bases between them. The CDR3 DNA reads as TGTGCCAGCAGCTCACGCATAGACAGCTATGGCTACACCTTC. Its translation: CASSSRIDSYGYTF. Based on the CDR3 plus reference TRBV7-8 and TRBJ1-2, the full variable domain is GAGVSQSPRYKVAKRGQDVALRCDPISGHVSLFWYQQALGQGPEFLTYFQNEAQLDKSGLPSDRFFAERPEGSVSTLKIQRTQQEDSAVYLCASSSRIDSYGYTFGSGTRLTVV.

The V and J genes are TRBV7-2 and TRBJ1-2; 8 positions agree with TRBD1. This CDR3 is built from 14 residues. V shed 6 bases, J shed 8 bases, and the junction held 11 bases outside the gene matches. Germline values: CDR1 SGHTA, CDR2 FQGNSA. The CDR3 loop is CASSPDWTGQGYTF. The CDR3 DNA reads TGTGCCAGCAGTCCAGATTGGACAGGGCAAGGCTACACCTTC.

This chain joins TRBV6-5 and TRBJ2-7; possibly TRBD2 for D (5 bases). Trimming removed 6 bases at V and 2 bases at J, with 14 bases between. CDR1 is MNHEY, CDR2 SVGAGI, per germline. This CDR3 is 14 amino acids long. The CDR3 loop is CASRPPTGTYEQYF. Here the CDR3 DNA reads TGTGCCAGCAGACCTCCTACCGGGACCTACGAGCAGTACTTC.

This clone turned up a few times. This chain joins TRBV6-5 and TRBJ2-1, with D perhaps given as TRBD1 or TRBD2 (5 bases each). With 7 bases removed from V and 10 bases from J, the gap between germline ends came to 11 bases. Germline CDR1 is MNHEY and CDR2 is SVGAGI. This CDR3 has 11 amino acids. This CDR3 reads CASTRGREQFF. DNA for the CDR3: TGTGCCAGCACAAGGGGACGGGAGCAGTTCTTC.

The J gene is TRBJ2-2, the V gene TRBV7-3, with TRBD2 as a possible D gene (6 bases). V was trimmed by 2 bases and J by 4 bases, leaving 11 bases between them. The CDR3 consists of 15 residues. The germline CDR1 and CDR2 sequences are SGHTA and FQGTGA. The CDR3 region has the DNA TGTGCCAGCAGCTTAGGGGGAGCGGGCACCGGGGAGCTGTTTTTT. Protein: CASSLGGAGTGELFF.

The CDR3 loop is CASRAREETEAFF. DNA of the CDR3: TGTGCCAGCAGGGCCAGAGAGGAAACTGAAGCTTTCTTT. The rearrangement joins TRBV6-6 to TRBJ1-1; D not certain. Deletions cut 6 bases from V and 5 bases from J, with 13 bases between. Germline V gene data show CDR1 as MNHNY and CDR2 as SVGAGI (reference sequence). The CDR3 loop spans 13 amino acids.

This rearrangement joins TRBV28 to TRBJ2-1; 10 positions match TRBD2. This CDR3 spans 15 amino acids. V shed 4 bases, J shed 5 bases, and the junction held 5 bases outside the gene matches. Looked up from germline, CDR1 is MDHEN and CDR2 is SYDVKM. As DNA, the CDR3 is TGTGCCAGCAGTTATTGGACTAGCGGAAACAATGAGCAGTTCTTC. This gives the protein CASSYWTSGNNEQFF.